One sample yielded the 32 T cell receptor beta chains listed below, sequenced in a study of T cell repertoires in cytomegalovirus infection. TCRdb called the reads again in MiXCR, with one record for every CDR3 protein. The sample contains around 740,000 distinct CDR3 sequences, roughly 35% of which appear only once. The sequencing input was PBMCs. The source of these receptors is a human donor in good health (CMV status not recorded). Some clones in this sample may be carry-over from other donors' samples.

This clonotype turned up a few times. CDR3 bases: TGTGCCAGCAGTTACTCATCCAGGGGGCATCAGCCCCAGCATTTT. Protein sequence: CASSYSSRGHQPQHF. The genes are TRBV6-6 and TRBJ1-5; 8 bases agree with TRBD1. This CDR3 has 15 amino acids. With V trimmed by 0 bases and J by 5 bases, 3 bases remained unmatched. Germline CDR1 reads MNHNY; CDR2 reads SVGAGI (reference sequence).

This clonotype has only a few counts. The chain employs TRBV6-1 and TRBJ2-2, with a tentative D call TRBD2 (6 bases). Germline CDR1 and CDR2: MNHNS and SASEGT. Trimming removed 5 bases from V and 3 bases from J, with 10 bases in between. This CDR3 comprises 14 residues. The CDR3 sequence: CASSPRGYTGELFF. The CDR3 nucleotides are TGTGCCAGCAGTCCCCGGGGGTACACCGGGGAGCTGTTTTTT.

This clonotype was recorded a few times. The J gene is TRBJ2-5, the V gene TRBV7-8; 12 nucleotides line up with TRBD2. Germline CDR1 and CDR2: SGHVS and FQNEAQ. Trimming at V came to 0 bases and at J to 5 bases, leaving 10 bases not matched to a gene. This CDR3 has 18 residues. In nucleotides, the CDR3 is TGTGCCAGCAGCTTAGCTTGGCTAGCGGGAGGGCCTGGCGAGACCCAGTACTTC. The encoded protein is CASSLAWLAGGPGETQYF.

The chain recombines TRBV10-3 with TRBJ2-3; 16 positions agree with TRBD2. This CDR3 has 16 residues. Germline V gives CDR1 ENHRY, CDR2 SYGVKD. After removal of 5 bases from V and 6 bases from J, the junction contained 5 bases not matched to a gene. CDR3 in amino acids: CAISPGLAGGPDTQYF. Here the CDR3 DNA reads TGTGCCATCAGTCCGGGACTAGCGGGAGGGCCGGATACGCAGTATTTT.

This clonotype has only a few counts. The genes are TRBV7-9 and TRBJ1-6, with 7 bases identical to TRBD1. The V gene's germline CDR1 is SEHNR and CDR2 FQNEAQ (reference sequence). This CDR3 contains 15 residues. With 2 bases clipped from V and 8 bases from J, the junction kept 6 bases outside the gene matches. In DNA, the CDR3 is TGTGCCAGCAGCTTAATAGGGGGCCTAGATTCACCCCTCCACTTT. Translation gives CASSLIGGLDSPLHF.

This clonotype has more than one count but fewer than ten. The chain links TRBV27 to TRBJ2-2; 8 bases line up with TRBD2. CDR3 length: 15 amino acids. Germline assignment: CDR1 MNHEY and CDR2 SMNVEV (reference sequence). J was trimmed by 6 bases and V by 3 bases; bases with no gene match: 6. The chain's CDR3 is CASSFSGRGSGELFF. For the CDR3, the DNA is TGTGCCAGCAGTTTCAGCGGGAGAGGATCCGGGGAGCTGTTTTTT.

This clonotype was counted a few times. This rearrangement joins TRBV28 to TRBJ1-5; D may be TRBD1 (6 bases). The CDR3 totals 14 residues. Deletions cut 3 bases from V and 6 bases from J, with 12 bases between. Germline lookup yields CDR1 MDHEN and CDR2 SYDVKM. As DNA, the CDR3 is TGTGCCAGCAGTTTCCCACAGGGTCTTCAGCCCCAGCATTTT. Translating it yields CASSFPQGLQPQHF. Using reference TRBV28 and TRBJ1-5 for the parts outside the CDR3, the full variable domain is DVKVTQSSRYLVKRTGEKVFLECVQDMDHENMFWYRQDPGLGLRLIYFSYDVKMKEKGDIPEGYSVSREKKERFSLILESASTNQTSMYLCASSFPQGLQPQHFGDGTRLSIL.

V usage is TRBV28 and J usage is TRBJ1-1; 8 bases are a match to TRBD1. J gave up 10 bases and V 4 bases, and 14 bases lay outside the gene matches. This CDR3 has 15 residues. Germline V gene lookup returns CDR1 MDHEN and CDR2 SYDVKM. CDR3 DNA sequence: TGTGCCAGCAGTTCCCTAGCAGGGGGCCCTCGAACAGCTTTCTTT. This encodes CASSSLAGGPRTAFF.

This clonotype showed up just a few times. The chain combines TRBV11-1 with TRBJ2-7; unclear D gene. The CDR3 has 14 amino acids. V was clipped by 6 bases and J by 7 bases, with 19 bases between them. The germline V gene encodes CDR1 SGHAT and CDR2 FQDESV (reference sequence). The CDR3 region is CASRREGYEVEQYF. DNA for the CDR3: TGTGCCAGCAGGAGAGAAGGGTATGAGGTGGAGCAGTACTTC.

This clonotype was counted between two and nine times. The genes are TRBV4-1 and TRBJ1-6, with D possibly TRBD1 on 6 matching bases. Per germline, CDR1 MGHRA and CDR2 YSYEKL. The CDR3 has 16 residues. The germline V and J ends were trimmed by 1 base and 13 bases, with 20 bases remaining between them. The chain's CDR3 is CASSQAPDRPLSPLHF. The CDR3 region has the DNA TGCGCCAGCAGCCAAGCTCCCGACAGGCCCCTAAGTCCCCTCCACTTT.

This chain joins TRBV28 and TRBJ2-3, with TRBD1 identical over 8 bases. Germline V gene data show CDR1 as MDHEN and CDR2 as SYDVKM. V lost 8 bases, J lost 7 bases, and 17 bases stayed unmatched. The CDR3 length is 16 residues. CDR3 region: CASRPGDRGGPYTQYF. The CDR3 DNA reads TGTGCCAGCCGACCCGGAGACAGGGGAGGACCGTATACGCAGTATTTT. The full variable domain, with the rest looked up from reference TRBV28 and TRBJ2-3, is DVKVTQSSRYLVKRTGEKVFLECVQDMDHENMFWYRQDPGLGLRLIYFSYDVKMKEKGDIPEGYSVSREKKERFSLILESASTNQTSMYLCASRPGDRGGPYTQYFGPGTRLTVL.

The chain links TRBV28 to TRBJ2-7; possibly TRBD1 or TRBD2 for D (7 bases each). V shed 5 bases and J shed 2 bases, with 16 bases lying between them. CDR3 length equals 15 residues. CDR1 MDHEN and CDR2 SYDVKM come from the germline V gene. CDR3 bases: TGTGCCAGCAGTCCCGCTCAGGGGGGGGCCTACGAGCAGTACTTC. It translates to CASSPAQGGAYEQYF.

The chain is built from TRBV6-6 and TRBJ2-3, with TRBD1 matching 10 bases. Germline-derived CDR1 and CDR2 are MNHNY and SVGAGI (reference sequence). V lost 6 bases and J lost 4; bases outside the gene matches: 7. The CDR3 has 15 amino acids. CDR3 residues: CASRTGTGASDTQYF. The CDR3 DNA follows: TGTGCCAGCAGGACCGGGACAGGGGCGTCAGATACGCAGTATTTT.

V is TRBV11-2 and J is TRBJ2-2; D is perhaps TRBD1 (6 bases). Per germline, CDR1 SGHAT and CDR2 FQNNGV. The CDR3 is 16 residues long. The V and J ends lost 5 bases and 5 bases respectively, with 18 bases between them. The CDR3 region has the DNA TGTGCCAGCAGCCCAAGGAACAGGGTTGGGACCGGGGAGCTGTTTTTT. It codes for CASSPRNRVGTGELFF.

The CDR3 protein is CASRVQGAGELFF. CDR3 coding DNA: TGTGCCAGCAGGGTACAGGGTGCCGGGGAGCTGTTTTTT. The chain joins TRBV6-6 to TRBJ2-2; tentative D call: TRBD1 (6 bases). This CDR3 contains 13 residues. Germline V lookup: CDR1 MNHNY, CDR2 SVGAGI (reference sequence). The V gene lost 6 bases and the J gene lost 6 bases, with 11 bases spanning the gap.

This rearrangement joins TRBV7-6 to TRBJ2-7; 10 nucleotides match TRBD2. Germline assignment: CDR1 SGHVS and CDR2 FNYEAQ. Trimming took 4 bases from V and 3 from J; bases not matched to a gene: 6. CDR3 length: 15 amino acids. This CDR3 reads CASSSTSGVNYEQYF. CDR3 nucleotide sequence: TGTGCCAGCAGCTCAACTAGCGGGGTCAACTACGAGCAGTACTTC.

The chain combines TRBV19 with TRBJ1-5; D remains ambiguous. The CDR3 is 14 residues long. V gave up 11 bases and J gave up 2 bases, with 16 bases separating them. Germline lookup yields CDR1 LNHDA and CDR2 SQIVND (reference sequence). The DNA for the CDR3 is TGTGCCCCCGACATGAGCGGTGGCAATCAGCCCCAGCATTTT. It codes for CAPDMSGGNQPQHF.

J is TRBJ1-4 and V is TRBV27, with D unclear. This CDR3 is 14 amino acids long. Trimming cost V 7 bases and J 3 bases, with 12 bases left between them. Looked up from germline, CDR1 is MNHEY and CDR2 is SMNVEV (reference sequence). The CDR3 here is CASKTPGPNEKLFF. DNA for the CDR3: TGTGCCAGCAAGACTCCCGGACCTAATGAAAAACTGTTTTTT.

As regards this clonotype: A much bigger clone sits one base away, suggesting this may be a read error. DNA of the CDR3: TGTGCCAGCATCCCGACAGGTCCCGGGGAGCTGTTTTTT. Translating it yields CASIPTGPGELFF. This sequence joins TRBV7-3 and TRBJ2-2, with a weak D call TRBD1 (6 bases). V lost 7 bases, J lost 6 bases, and 12 bases lay in between. The germline V gene has CDR1 SGHTA and CDR2 FQGTGA. The CDR3 extends over 13 amino acids.

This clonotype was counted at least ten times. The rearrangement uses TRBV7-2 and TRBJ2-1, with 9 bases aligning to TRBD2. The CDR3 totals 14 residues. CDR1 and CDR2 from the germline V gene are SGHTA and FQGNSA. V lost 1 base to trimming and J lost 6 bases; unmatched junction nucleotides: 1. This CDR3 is CASSLETSGNEQFF. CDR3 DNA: TGTGCCAGCAGCTTAGAGACTAGCGGCAATGAGCAGTTCTTC.

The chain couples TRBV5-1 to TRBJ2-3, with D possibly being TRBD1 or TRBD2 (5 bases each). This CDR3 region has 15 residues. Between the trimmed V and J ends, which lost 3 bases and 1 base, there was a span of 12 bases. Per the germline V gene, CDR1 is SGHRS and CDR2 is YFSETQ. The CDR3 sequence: CASSSSTRGTDTQYF. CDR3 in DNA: TGCGCCAGCAGCTCTAGCACCAGGGGCACAGATACGCAGTATTTT.

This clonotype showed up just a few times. The CDR3 loop is CSARVAGQPQHF. CDR3 in DNA: TGCAGTGCTAGGGTCGCGGGACAGCCCCAGCATTTT. V and J are TRBV20-1 and TRBJ1-5; D is uncertain. V was pared by 3 bases and J by 7 bases, with 10 bases between. The V gene's germline CDR1 is DFQATT and CDR2 SNEGSKA (reference sequence). CDR3 length equals 12 residues.

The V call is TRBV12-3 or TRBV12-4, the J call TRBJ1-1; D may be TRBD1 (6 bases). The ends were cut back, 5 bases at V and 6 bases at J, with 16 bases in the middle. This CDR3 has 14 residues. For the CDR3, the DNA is TGTGCCAGCAGTCTCCGGACAGTCGGCTCTGAAGCTTTCTTT. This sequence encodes CASSLRTVGSEAFF.

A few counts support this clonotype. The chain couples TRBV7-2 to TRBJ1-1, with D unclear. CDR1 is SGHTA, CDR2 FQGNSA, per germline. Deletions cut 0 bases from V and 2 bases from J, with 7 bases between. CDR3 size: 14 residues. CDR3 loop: CASSLATPNTEAFF. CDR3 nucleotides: TGTGCCAGCAGCTTAGCCACACCCAACACTGAAGCTTTCTTT. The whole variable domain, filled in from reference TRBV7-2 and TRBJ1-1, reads GAGVSQSPSNKVTEKGKDVELRCDPISGHTALYWYRQSLGQGLEFLIYFQGNSAPDKSGLPSDRFSAERTGGSVSTLTIQRTQQEDSAVYLCASSLATPNTEAFFGQGTRLTVV.

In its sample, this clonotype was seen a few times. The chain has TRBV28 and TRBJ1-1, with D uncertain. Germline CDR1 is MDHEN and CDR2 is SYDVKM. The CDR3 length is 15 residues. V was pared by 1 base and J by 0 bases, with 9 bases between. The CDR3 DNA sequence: TGTGCCAGCAGTTTATCCGTACAGTTGAACACTGAAGCTTTCTTT. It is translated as CASSLSVQLNTEAFF. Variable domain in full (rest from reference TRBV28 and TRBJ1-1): DVKVTQSSRYLVKRTGEKVFLECVQDMDHENMFWYRQDPGLGLRLIYFSYDVKMKEKGDIPEGYSVSREKKERFSLILESASTNQTSMYLCASSLSVQLNTEAFFGQGTRLTVV.

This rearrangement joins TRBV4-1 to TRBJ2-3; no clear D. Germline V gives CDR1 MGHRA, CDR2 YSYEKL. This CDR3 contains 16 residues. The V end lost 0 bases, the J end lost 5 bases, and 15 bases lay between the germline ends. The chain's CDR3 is CASSQEGGRSQDTQYF. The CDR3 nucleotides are TGCGCCAGCAGCCAAGAAGGCGGACGTAGCCAAGATACGCAGTATTTT.

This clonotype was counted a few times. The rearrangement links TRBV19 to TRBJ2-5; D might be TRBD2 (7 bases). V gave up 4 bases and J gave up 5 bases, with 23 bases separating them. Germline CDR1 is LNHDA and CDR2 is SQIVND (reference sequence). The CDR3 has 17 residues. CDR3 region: CASSNQARGAGGETQYF. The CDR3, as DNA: TGTGCCAGTAGTAACCAAGCCCGGGGGGCTGGGGGTGAGACCCAGTACTTC.

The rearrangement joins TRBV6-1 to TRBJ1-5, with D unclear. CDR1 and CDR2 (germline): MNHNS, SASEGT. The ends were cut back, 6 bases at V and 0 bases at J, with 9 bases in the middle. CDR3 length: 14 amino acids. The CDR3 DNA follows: TGTGCCAGCAGGGAACAGTATAGCAATCAGCCCCAGCATTTT. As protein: CASREQYSNQPQHF.

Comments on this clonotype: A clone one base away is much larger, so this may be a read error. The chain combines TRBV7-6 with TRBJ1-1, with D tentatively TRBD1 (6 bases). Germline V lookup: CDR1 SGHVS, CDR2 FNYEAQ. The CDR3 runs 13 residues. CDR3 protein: CASSWENRAPALF. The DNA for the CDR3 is TGTGCCAGCAGCTGGGAGAACAGGGCACCAGCTCTCTTT. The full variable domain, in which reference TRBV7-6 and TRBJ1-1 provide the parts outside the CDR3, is GAGVSQSPRYKVTKRGQDVALRCDPISGHVSLYWYRQALGQGPEFLTYFNYEAQQDKSGLPNDRFSAERPEGSISTLTIQRTEQRDSAMYRCASSWENRAPALFGQGTRLTVV.

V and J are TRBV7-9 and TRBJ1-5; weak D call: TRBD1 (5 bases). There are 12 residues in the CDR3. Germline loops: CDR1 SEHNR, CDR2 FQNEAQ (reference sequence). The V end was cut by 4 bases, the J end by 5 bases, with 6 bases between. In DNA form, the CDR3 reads TGTGCCAGCAGCTGGGGACATCAGCCCCAGCATTTT. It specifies CASSWGHQPQHF. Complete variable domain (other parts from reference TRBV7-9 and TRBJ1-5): DTGVSQNPRHKITKRGQNVTFRCDPISEHNRLYWYRQTLGQGPEFLTYFQNEAQLEKSRLLSDRFSAERPKGSFSTLEIQRTEQGDSAMYLCASSWGHQPQHFGDGTRLSIL.

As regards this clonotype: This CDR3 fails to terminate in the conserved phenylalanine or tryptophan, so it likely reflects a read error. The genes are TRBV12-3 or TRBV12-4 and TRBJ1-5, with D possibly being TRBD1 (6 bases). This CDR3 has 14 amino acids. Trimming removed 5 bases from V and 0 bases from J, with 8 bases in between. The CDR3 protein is CASSQGNSNQPQHL. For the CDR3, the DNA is TGTGCCAGCAGTCAGGGGAATAGCAATCAGCCCCAGCATTTG.

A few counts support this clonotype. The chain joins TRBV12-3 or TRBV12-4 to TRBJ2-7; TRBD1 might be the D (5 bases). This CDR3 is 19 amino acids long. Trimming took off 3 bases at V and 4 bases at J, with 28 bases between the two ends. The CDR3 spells CASSLDGSRQGSSHYEQYF. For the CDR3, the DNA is TGTGCCAGCAGTTTGGACGGTTCGAGGCAGGGATCAAGCCATTACGAGCAGTACTTC.